The rows below give T cell receptor beta chains drawn from one sample of a study of CD8+ T cells in alopecia areata. TCRdb's copy holds only in-frame clones and misses some; the assay was immunoSEQ multiplex PCR. The table lists fewer than 150,000 clones, about two fifths of them singletons. The sequenced sample was CD4+ T cells sorted from blood. All receptors derive from a human donor with alopecia areata. CDR3s include the opening cysteine and the closing phenylalanine or tryptophan. D genes are given only for firm matches. Rows may omit the clone size; those that give it use once, few, many or a size class.

d_gene: TRBD2
v_gene: TRBV30
abundance: NA
j_gene: TRBJ2-1
CDR3nt: TGTGCCTGGAGACTAGCGGGCTCCTACAATGAGCAGTTCTTC
CDR3aa: CAWRLAGSYNEQFF

d_gene: NA
v_gene: TRBV2
abundance: NA
j_gene: TRBJ2-7
CDR3nt: TGTGCCAGCAAGGAGGGACTCCACTCCTACGAGCAGTACTTC
CDR3aa: CASKEGLHSYEQYF

d_gene: TRBD1
v_gene: TRBV29-1
abundance: NA
j_gene: TRBJ1-5
CDR3nt: TGCAGCGTGGGGCAGGGGGATCAGCCCCAGCATTTT
CDR3aa: CSVGQGDQPQHF

d_gene: NA
v_gene: TRBV5-1
abundance: NA
j_gene: TRBJ2-4
CDR3nt: TGCGCCAGCAGCTTGACAGGTCCTCGGGACATTCAGTACTTC
CDR3aa: CASSLTGPRDIQYF

d_gene: NA
v_gene: TRBV29-1
abundance: NA
j_gene: TRBJ2-7
CDR3nt: TGCAGCGTTGGTGTCTCCTACGAGCAGTACTTC
CDR3aa: CSVGVSYEQYF

d_gene: NA
v_gene: TRBV9
abundance: NA
j_gene: TRBJ2-7
CDR3nt: TGTGCCAGCATCCCCCGGAACGACCTCTTC
CDR3aa: CASIPRNDLF

d_gene: NA
v_gene: TRBV29-1
abundance: NA
j_gene: TRBJ2-5
CDR3nt: TGCAGCGTGGTCGGGTGGGACCCGAGGGAGCAGTACTTC
CDR3aa: CSVVGWDPREQYF

d_gene: NA
v_gene: TRBV28
abundance: NA
j_gene: TRBJ2-5
CDR3nt: TGTGCCAGCAGTTTAGCAGGGCCCCAGTACTTC
CDR3aa: CASSLAGPQYF

d_gene: NA
v_gene: TRBV7-9
abundance: few
j_gene: TRBJ2-5
CDR3nt: TGTGCCAGCAGCGAGGACATAATTAGGGTATCCAGTCAAGAGACCCAGTACTTC
CDR3aa: CASSEDIIRVSSQETQYF

d_gene: NA
v_gene: TRBV7-2
abundance: few
j_gene: TRBJ2-2
CDR3nt: TGTGCCAGCAGCCCGGGACAAAACACCGGGGAGCTGTTTTTT
CDR3aa: CASSPGQNTGELFF

d_gene: NA
v_gene: TRBV18
abundance: NA
j_gene: TRBJ2-1
CDR3nt: TGTGCCAGCTCCTCCTCTAGTTCCAATGAGCAGTTCTTC
CDR3aa: CASSSSSSNEQFF

d_gene: NA
v_gene: TRBV20-1
abundance: NA
j_gene: TRBJ2-5
CDR3nt: TGCAGGCAAGAGACCCAGTACTTC
CDR3aa: CRQETQYF

d_gene: NA
v_gene: TRBV7-3
abundance: NA
j_gene: TRBJ1-1
CDR3nt: TGTGCCAGCAGCAAGGACAGAGACACTGAAGCTTTCTTT
CDR3aa: CASSKDRDTEAFF

d_gene: NA
v_gene: TRBV29-1
abundance: few
j_gene: TRBJ1-2
CDR3nt: TGCAGCGTCGAAGGCCCACAGAGGTATGGCTACACCTTC
CDR3aa: CSVEGPQRYGYTF

d_gene: TRBD1
v_gene: TRBV29-1
abundance: NA
j_gene: TRBJ1-2
CDR3nt: TGCAGCGTGGGGGACAGGGACTATGGCTACACCTTC
CDR3aa: CSVGDRDYGYTF

d_gene: NA
v_gene: TRBV29-1
abundance: NA
j_gene: TRBJ2-5
CDR3nt: TGCAGCGTTGAAGTGGGGGTCTCAGAGACCCAGTACTTC
CDR3aa: CSVEVGVSETQYF

d_gene: NA
v_gene: TRBV18
abundance: NA
j_gene: TRBJ2-2
CDR3nt: TGTGCCAGCTCTTATCGGACAGCGAACACCGGGGAGCTGTTTTTT
CDR3aa: CASSYRTANTGELFF

d_gene: NA
v_gene: TRBV5-5
abundance: few
j_gene: TRBJ2-3
CDR3nt: TGTGCCAGCAGCTTGAATAGAATGGTTGGAGATACGCAGTATTTT
CDR3aa: CASSLNRMVGDTQYF